This TCR beta chain was sequenced for a study of blood T cell repertoires in COVID-19. Study overall: Acute-phase and convalescent COVID-19 samples originated in the United States, Italy and Spain.

J gave up 4 bases and V 6 bases, and 4 bases lay outside the gene matches. The CDR3 consists of 13 residues. Germline assignment: CDR1 SGHVS and CDR2 FQNEAQ. Source study methods: Cell counts per sample came from amplifying reference gene primers. Sequenced by immunoSEQ multiplex PCR; TCRdb stores in-frame clones only, minus some. That table supplies the V and J calls and clone size; D and trimming were determined from the DNA. The sample yields about 330,000 clones, roughly nine tenths seen once. The specimen was PBMCs or T cells enriched from blood (not recorded which). The clonotype originates from a woman aged 25 to 39 who had recovered from COVID-19. The chain uses TRBV7-8 and TRBJ2-3, with 7 bases fitting TRBD2. The CDR3 coding sequence is TGTGCCAGCAGGGTAGCGGGTGCAGATACGCAGTATTTT. It encodes CASRVAGADTQYF.